Presented here are 2 T cell receptor beta chains from one specimen sequenced in a study of T-cell reconstitution after alpha-beta-depleted transplantation in children. Unique molecular identifiers were used to barcode this TCRbeta library. From the PCR reads, TCRdb called clonotypes with MiXCR, one entry per CDR3 protein. The sample includes about 510,000 distinct CDR3 sequences, roughly 11% of them seen just once. The sample consisted of PBMCs, mostly from graft donor cells, taken 180 days after TCRalphabeta/CD19-depleted stem cell transplant. Receptor source: a female patient between 2 and 15 years old who had a stem cell transplant for aplastic anemia, so the T cells may come from the graft donor.

This clonotype came up many times. The chain links TRBV29-1 to TRBJ2-3; 10 bases match TRBD2. Germline CDR1 SQVTM, CDR2 ANQGSEA. V was clipped by 5 bases and J by 2 bases; unmatched bases: 4. This CDR3 has 14 amino acids. The CDR3 loop is CSVRTSGFTDTQYF. The CDR3 bases are TGCAGCGTTCGGACTAGCGGATTCACAGATACGCAGTATTTT.

This clonotype appeared a few times. The chain combines TRBV12-3 or TRBV12-4 with TRBJ1-2; D unresolved. Trimming removed 5 bases from V and 3 bases from J, with 13 bases in between. There are 14 residues in the CDR3. CDR3 DNA: TGTGCCAGCAGTCTCTTCTCCCTGGACTATGGCTACACCTTC. It yields the protein CASSLFSLDYGYTF.